The subject of this entry is one T cell receptor (beta chain). The data were obtained in a study of blood T cell repertoires in COVID-19. Whole-study context: The origin of the acute and convalescent COVID-19 samples was the United States, Italy and Spain. PBMCs, B-cell-depleted T cells, or T cells provided the cDNA or gDNA that made up the material.

Germline V gene lookup returns CDR1 GTSNPN and CDR2 SVGIG (reference sequence). The CDR3 runs to 13 residues. Trimming pared 4 bases from V and 0 bases from J, leaving 6 bases between. As handled by the study authors: Amplification of reference gene primers provided the estimated nucleated cell counts. Sequenced by immunoSEQ multiplex PCR; TCRdb stores in-frame clones only, minus some. The DNA gave D and trimming, while V, J and clone size come from that table. The sample has tens of thousands of clones, approximately 90% seen once. The Seattle patients joined while their infection was active and were tracked longitudinally afterward.

The source material was peripheral blood. The J gene is TRBJ1-4, the V gene TRBV30; no firm D call. The TCR sequence derives from a woman aged 55-69 years with COVID-19, enrolled during active disease. In DNA form, the CDR3 reads TGTGCCTGGAATAGAGCAACTAATGAAAAACTGTTTTTT. Its protein is CAWNRATNEKLFF.